A single sample is the source of the 25 T cell receptor beta chains below, sequenced in a study of CD8 T cells in ankylosing spondylitis. Study-wide points: Seemingly distinctive of ankylosing spondylitis blood was a TCR beta motif formed by eight highly homologous variants.

Their specific antigens are unknown. TCRdb re-derived calls from the 5' RACE reads in MiXCR, one entry per CDR3 protein. The table lists about 400,000 distinct CDR3 sequences, about a fifth of them singletons, with approximately 16% in the top ten. Sequencing used blood, either unsorted or a sorted T cell fraction (not recorded which). Receptor source: a male donor with ankylosing spondylitis.

The sample holds a few counts of this clonotype. The V and J genes are TRBV2 and TRBJ1-2, with D hard to call. Germline V gene lookup returns CDR1 SNHLY and CDR2 FYNNEI. The ends were cut back, 5 bases at V and 3 bases at J, with 10 bases in the middle. The CDR3 is 13 residues long. The DNA of the CDR3 is TGTGCCAGCAGTAAGGAGGCCCACTATGGCTACACCTTC. Amino acid sequence: CASSKEAHYGYTF.

This chain joins TRBV29-1 and TRBJ2-7; D possibly corresponds to TRBD1 (5 bases). V lost 7 bases and J 7 bases, leaving 14 bases between the germline ends. CDR3 length equals 11 residues. The V gene's germline CDR1 is SQVTM and CDR2 ANQGSEA. Here the CDR3 DNA reads TGCAGCGGGACATCCTCTAGAGAGCAGTACTTC. Encoded protein: CSGTSSREQYF.

In this sample, this clonotype turned up many times. This rearrangement joins TRBV20-1 to TRBJ1-5; 8 bases align to TRBD1. J lost 4 bases, V lost 5 bases, and 4 bases had no gene match. This CDR3 contains 13 residues. Germline CDR1 DFQATT, CDR2 SNEGSKA (reference sequence). The CDR3 DNA reads TGCAGTGCTTCCCGGGACAGGAATCAGCCCCAGCATTTT. Its translation: CSASRDRNQPQHF.

The CDR3, as DNA: TGTGCCAGCAGCCAAGCTCTGGTTGGCTACACCTTC. Amino acids: CASSQALVGYTF. This chain joins TRBV3-1 and TRBJ1-2; no firm D call. CDR3 size: 12 residues. V lost 1 base and J 7 bases, leaving 7 bases between the germline ends. CDR1 is LGHDT and CDR2 is YNNKEL in the germline V gene (reference sequence).

This clonotype is a singleton in its sample. The V gene is TRBV6-1, the J gene TRBJ1-2; a possible D gene is TRBD1 (6 bases). The V gene's germline CDR1 is MNHNS and CDR2 SASEGT. V lost 7 bases and J 5 bases, leaving 14 bases between the germline ends. The length of the CDR3 is 13 residues. The CDR3 nucleotides read TGTGCCAGCAATGCAGGGGCGGGTTATGGCTACACCTTC. It codes for CASNAGAGYGYTF.

The V call is TRBV11-2, the J call TRBJ2-1, with TRBD2 matching 12 bases. In germline, CDR1 is SGHAT, CDR2 FQNNGV. The length of the CDR3 is 15 residues. The V gene end was trimmed by 4 bases and the J gene end by 9 bases; junction bases not matched to a gene: 7. CDR3 region: CASSSLAGGFSEQFF. The CDR3 DNA follows: TGTGCCAGCAGCTCCCTAGCGGGAGGGTTTTCTGAGCAGTTCTTC. The complete variable domain, with remaining parts taken from reference TRBV11-2 and TRBJ2-1, reads EAGVAQSPRYKIIEKRQSVAFWCNPISGHATLYWYQQILGQGPKLLIQFQNNGVVDDSQLPKDRFSAERLKGVDSTLKIQPAKLEDSAVYLCASSSLAGGFSEQFFGPGTRLTVL.

The CDR3 sequence is CAISGGSGGGTQYF. The CDR3 DNA is TGTGCCATCAGCGGCGGGAGCGGGGGAGGGACCCAGTACTTC. This chain connects TRBV10-3 to TRBJ2-5; 8 nucleotides align to TRBD2. The CDR3 loop spans 14 amino acids. Losses at the gene ends were 6 bases for V and 7 bases for J; bases not matched to a gene: 10. Germline V CDR1 and CDR2: ENHRY, SYGVKD.

Points on this clonotype: Germline is not matched at one junction end, which may reflect a read error. This chain joins TRBV2 and TRBJ2-7; weak D call: TRBD2 (6 bases). The germline gives CDR1 SNHLY, CDR2 FYNNEI. The CDR3 consists of 13 residues. DNA of the CDR3: TGTGCCAGCGTTCGGAGGGCATCCTCCGACGCGGACTTC. This sequence encodes CASVRRASSDADF. The complete variable domain, with remaining parts taken from reference TRBV2 and TRBJ2-7, reads EPEVTQTPSHQVTQMGQEVILRCVPISNHLYFYWYRQILGQKVEFLVSFYNNEISEKSEIFDDQFSVERPDGSNFTLKIRSTKLEDSAMYFCASVRRASSDADFGPGTRLTVT.

This clonotype was detected only a few times. This rearrangement joins TRBV29-1 to TRBJ1-4; D is undetermined. The CDR3 totals 13 residues. Trimming removed 7 bases from V and 6 bases from J, with 15 bases in between. Germline-derived CDR1 and CDR2 are SQVTM and ANQGSEA. CDR3 in amino acids: CSARTSSYEKLFF. CDR3 nucleotide sequence: TGCAGCGCCAGAACCTCTTCCTATGAAAAACTGTTTTTT.

J is TRBJ2-7 and V is TRBV7-6; 10 nucleotides agree with TRBD2. Germline values: CDR1 SGHVS, CDR2 FNYEAQ. This CDR3 has 15 residues. V lost 0 bases, J lost 6 bases, and 5 bases stayed unmatched. The CDR3: CASSLAASGGFEQYF. The CDR3 DNA is TGTGCCAGCAGCTTAGCGGCTAGCGGGGGCTTCGAGCAGTACTTC.

The rearrangement uses TRBV5-1 and TRBJ2-1; no clear D. Trimming pared 2 bases from V and 6 bases from J, leaving 12 bases between. CDR1 is SGHRS, CDR2 YFSETQ, per germline. The length of the CDR3 is 14 residues. CDR3 DNA sequence: TGCGCCAGCAGCTTTACCCAGCTAGGCAATGAGCAGTTCTTC. Its protein product is CASSFTQLGNEQFF. Based on the CDR3 plus reference TRBV5-1 and TRBJ2-1, the full variable domain is KAGVTQTPRYLIKTRGQQVTLSCSPISGHRSVSWYQQTPGQGLQFLFEYFSETQRNKGNFPGRFSGRQFSNSRSEMNVSTLELGDSALYLCASSFTQLGNEQFFGPGTRLTVL.

The chain links TRBV7-8 to TRBJ2-5; 11 bases align to TRBD1. The V and J ends lost 1 base and 5 bases, in that order; junction bases with no gene match: 6. This CDR3 has 16 amino acids. Germline-derived CDR1 and CDR2 are SGHVS and FQNEAQ. CDR3 nucleotides: TGTGCCAGCAGCTTAGATGGGACAGGGGGACGGGAGACCCAGTACTTC. It translates to CASSLDGTGGRETQYF.

This clonotype was observed a few times. The chain is built from TRBV12-3 or TRBV12-4 and TRBJ2-1, with D hard to call. The V and J ends lost 4 bases and 0 bases respectively, with 19 bases between them. The CDR3 has 18 amino acids. CDR3 nucleotides: TGTGCCAGCAGTTCTCCAGGTCGCGCGGCGAGCTCCTACAATGAGCAGTTCTTC. This translates into CASSSPGRAASSYNEQFF.

The chain employs TRBV19 and TRBJ2-3; no clear D. This CDR3 contains 15 residues. Germline V gene sequence: CDR1 LNHDA, CDR2 SQIVND (reference sequence). With 3 bases removed from V and 0 bases from J, the gap between germline ends came to 10 bases. The CDR3 sequence: CASSIQTGSTDTQYF. The CDR3, as DNA: TGTGCCAGTAGTATTCAGACGGGTAGCACAGATACGCAGTATTTT.

V is TRBV6-1 and J is TRBJ2-4, with 7 bases identical to TRBD1. The V gene's germline CDR1 is MNHNS and CDR2 SASEGT. Trimming cost V 5 bases and J 6 bases; bases outside gene matches: 10. The CDR3 length is 15 residues. Here the CDR3 DNA reads TGTGCCAGCAGTATAGACAGGGCTACGATAAACATTCAGTACTTC. Its translation: CASSIDRATINIQYF.

This clonotype was observed a handful of times. The chain links TRBV10-2 to TRBJ2-2; TRBD2 aligns across 7 bases. Trimming at V came to 4 bases and at J to 6 bases, leaving 2 bases not matched to a gene. The CDR3 sequence is 13 residues long. Germline CDR1 WSHSY, CDR2 SAAADI. The chain's CDR3 is CASSATSAGELFF. Written as DNA, the CDR3 is TGCGCCAGCAGTGCCACTAGCGCCGGGGAGCTGTTTTTT.

The CDR3 bases are TGTGCCAGCAGTATCCTCCCGTCAGGGTGGGTTTTCACTGAAGCTTTCTTT. It translates to CASSILPSGWVFTEAFF. The rearrangement links TRBV12-3 or TRBV12-4 to TRBJ1-1; the D gene is possibly TRBD1 (5 bases). Trimming left V 5 bases short and J 4 bases short, with 23 bases between. The CDR3 contains 17 residues.

The rearrangement joins TRBV7-9 to TRBJ2-4; possibly TRBD1 for D (5 bases). The CDR3 sequence is 14 residues long. Germline V gene data show CDR1 as SEHNR and CDR2 as FQNEAQ (reference sequence). The V gene lost 0 bases and the J gene lost 7 bases, with 10 bases spanning the gap. DNA of the CDR3: TGTGCCAGCAGCTTAGCCTACTCAGGGAACATTCAGTACTTC. Its protein product is CASSLAYSGNIQYF.

Only a few counts were recorded for this clonotype. The chain is built from TRBV7-2 and TRBJ2-3; weak D call: TRBD2 (6 bases). Looked up from germline, CDR1 is SGHTA and CDR2 is FQGNSA. Trimming took 1 base from V and 4 from J, leaving 9 bases between them. The CDR3 consists of 14 residues. DNA for the CDR3: TGTGCCAGCAGCTTAGGCGGGACGGCAGATACGCAGTATTTT. Its translation is CASSLGGTADTQYF.

There are a few counts of this clonotype. The genes are TRBV7-4 and TRBJ1-6; D unclear. From germline, CDR1 is SGHVT and CDR2 SQSDAQ. The CDR3 runs to 12 residues. With 1 base removed from V and 8 bases from J, the gap between germline ends came to 3 bases. The CDR3 DNA is TGTGCCAGCAGCTTAGTGTATTCACCCCTCCACTTT. Its translation is CASSLVYSPLHF.

The V call is TRBV20-1, the J call TRBJ2-1; 8 nucleotides align to TRBD2. V was pared by 7 bases and J by 5 bases, with 7 bases of the junction left unmatched. CDR3 size: 13 residues. Per germline, CDR1 DFQATT and CDR2 SNEGSKA (reference sequence). CDR3 coding DNA: TGCAGTGTCCAGACTAGCGCCCACAATGAGCAGTTCTTC. This sequence encodes CSVQTSAHNEQFF.

The chain uses TRBV30 and TRBJ2-5; the D gene is possibly TRBD1 (5 bases). The CDR3 length is 15 residues. V was shortened by 0 bases and J by 6 bases, with 17 bases between the two germline ends. Germline V gives CDR1 GTSNPN, CDR2 SVGIG (reference sequence). CDR3 bases: TGTGCCTGGAGTGTCGTAAAGCCAGGGTTACAGACCCAGTACTTC. Residues: CAWSVVKPGLQTQYF.

This clonotype was detected a few times. V is TRBV19 and J is TRBJ2-2, with 11 nucleotides matching TRBD1. Losses at the gene ends were 6 bases for V and 4 bases for J; bases not matched to a gene: 10. Germline-derived CDR1 and CDR2 are LNHDA and SQIVND (reference sequence). The CDR3 length is 17 residues. The DNA of the CDR3 is TGTGCCAGTAGCACCCGGACAGGGGGCGGGAGCACCGGGGAGCTGTTTTTT. Amino acid sequence: CASSTRTGGGSTGELFF.

The chain has TRBV7-3 and TRBJ1-1, with 7 bases fitting TRBD1. The trim removed 5 bases at V and 2 bases at J, leaving 5 bases unmatched. CDR1 SGHTA and CDR2 FQGTGA come from the germline V gene. The CDR3 extends over 14 amino acids. The CDR3 bases are TGTGCCAGCAGCAGAGGGGGCCGAAACACTGAAGCTTTCTTT. It translates to CASSRGGRNTEAFF.

On this clonotype: The junction departs from the called germline gene at one end, perhaps through a read error. The chain carries TRBV4-2 and TRBJ1-1; 10 bases align to TRBD1. This CDR3 has 17 residues. CDR1 is LGHNA, CDR2 YNFKEQ, per germline. In DNA, the CDR3 is TGTGCCAGCAGCCAAGAGGGGACAGGGGCTTCGAACACTGTAGCTTTCTTT. This translates into CASSQEGTGASNTVAFF.